The 31 T cell receptor beta chains presented below share a single source sample, sequenced in a study of blood T cells in healthy people across ages. Using a J-beta primer mix together with a sample-barcoded 5' primer, a second PCR was run for about 6 to 12 cycles. TCRdb reprocessed the 5' RACE reads via MiXCR and lists one record per CDR3 protein. The sample has 1.5 million to 2 million distinct CDR3 sequences, roughly 30% seen once. The material sequenced was blood. The receptors stem from a woman aged 25 to 39 in good health.

The chain has TRBV6-1 and TRBJ2-1; 7 nucleotides agree with TRBD2. V shed 3 bases, J shed 0 bases, and the junction held 5 bases outside the gene matches. CDR3 size: 16 residues. Germline loops: CDR1 MNHNS, CDR2 SASEGT. The CDR3 region has the DNA TGTGCCAGCAGTGAGGGACTAACGAGCTCCTACAATGAGCAGTTCTTC. It codes for CASSEGLTSSYNEQFF.

The rearrangement joins TRBV6-2 or TRBV6-3 to TRBJ2-1, with 9 positions matching TRBD1. V lost 0 bases, J lost 8 bases, and 8 bases stayed unmatched. This CDR3 has 16 residues. Germline CDR1 reads MNHEY; CDR2 reads SVGEGT. The CDR3 nucleotides read TGTGCCAGCAGTTACTCAAGGACAGGGGCAGTCGATGAGCAGTTCTTC. Its protein product is CASSYSRTGAVDEQFF.

The table lists this clonotype with a few counts. The rearrangement uses TRBV5-1 and TRBJ2-7; D might be TRBD1 (6 bases). With 1 base removed from V and 0 bases from J, the gap between germline ends came to 11 bases. In germline, CDR1 is SGHRS, CDR2 YFSETQ. This CDR3 spans 15 amino acids. CDR3 sequence (DNA): TGCGCCAGCAGCTTGCACAGGGACCCCTCCTACGAGCAGTACTTC. It yields the protein CASSLHRDPSYEQYF.

In this sample, this clonotype turned up a few times. J is TRBJ1-6 and V is TRBV27; weak D call: TRBD1 (5 bases). CDR3 length: 14 residues. V lost 3 bases to trimming and J lost 6 bases, with 9 bases between them. Germline V gene lookup returns CDR1 MNHEY and CDR2 SMNVEV (reference sequence). CDR3 protein: CASSFVTANSPLHF. DNA of the CDR3: TGTGCCAGCAGTTTCGTGACAGCTAATTCACCCCTCCACTTT.

The chain is built from TRBV7-6 and TRBJ1-1, with D perhaps TRBD1 (5 bases). Germline CDR1 reads SGHVS; CDR2 reads FNYEAQ. This CDR3 has 14 residues. V was clipped by 5 bases and J by 3 bases, with 13 bases between them. The CDR3 here is CASSRGRVDTEAFF. The CDR3 DNA reads as TGTGCCAGCAGCCGGGGCAGGGTTGACACTGAAGCTTTCTTT.

This clonotype appeared a few times. This chain uses TRBV11-2 with TRBJ2-3; TRBD1 matches at 11 bases. The CDR3 totals 16 residues. The germline V gene encodes CDR1 SGHAT and CDR2 FQNNGV. V was pared by 5 bases and J by 4 bases, with 8 bases of the junction left unmatched. CDR3 coding DNA: TGTGCCAGCAGCCCGAGGACAGGGGGCGCCCCAGATACGCAGTATTTT. It yields the protein CASSPRTGGAPDTQYF.

This clonotype showed up just a few times. The chain links TRBV14 to TRBJ1-1; 7 nucleotides match TRBD1. The V gene end was trimmed by 4 bases and the J gene end by 2 bases; junction bases not matched to a gene: 7. Germline V gene lookup returns CDR1 SGHDN and CDR2 FVKESK. The CDR3 extends over 15 amino acids. DNA of the CDR3: TGTGCCAGCAGCCTAATGGGACAGCTTAACACTGAAGCTTTCTTT. It codes for CASSLMGQLNTEAFF.

The chain has TRBV28 and TRBJ2-7, with TRBD2 as a possible D gene (5 bases). The CDR3 runs to 18 residues. Germline CDR1 and CDR2: MDHEN and SYDVKM. V lost 3 bases to trimming and J lost 0 bases, with 21 bases between them. The CDR3 nucleotides are TGTGCCAGCAGTTTTACACGTCGGGGAGCGATGAGCTCCTACGAGCAGTACTTC. Translated, it gives CASSFTRRGAMSSYEQYF.

In the case of this clonotype: Germline is not matched at one junction end, which may reflect a read error. The chain couples TRBV5-4 to TRBJ2-7; 7 bases are a match to TRBD1. The CDR3 runs 15 residues. Germline CDR1 reads SGHNT; CDR2 reads YYREEE (reference sequence). CDR3 protein: CASSYQGVSPYKQYF. The CDR3 DNA reads as TGTGCCAGCAGCTATCAGGGGGTTTCGCCCTACAAGCAGTACTTC.

This clonotype was found many times. The chain carries TRBV20-1 and TRBJ2-1; D unresolved. V gave up 1 base and J gave up 2 bases, with 3 bases separating them. The CDR3 totals 12 residues. Per the germline V gene, CDR1 is DFQATT and CDR2 is SNEGSKA (reference sequence). CDR3 nucleotide sequence: TGCAGTGCTAGAGGGGCCTACAATGAGCAGTTCTTC. Translation gives CSARGAYNEQFF.

At least ten counts were recorded for this clonotype. The DNA for the CDR3 is TGTGCCAGCAGTTTAGTTGACCTTTCACCCCTCCACTTT. It translates to CASSLVDLSPLHF. This chain joins TRBV12-3 or TRBV12-4 and TRBJ1-6; D gene unclear. This CDR3 comprises 13 residues. The germline V and J ends were trimmed by 1 base and 9 bases, with 7 bases remaining between them.

V usage is TRBV3-1 and J usage is TRBJ2-5, with TRBD1 as a possible D gene (5 bases). CDR1 is LGHDT and CDR2 is YNNKEL in the germline V gene (reference sequence). This CDR3 has 14 residues. V was pared by 3 bases and J by 2 bases, with 10 bases between. In nucleotides, the CDR3 is TGTGCCAGCAGCCAGGGGCTGGATCAAGAGACCCAGTACTTC. This gives the protein CASSQGLDQETQYF.

This clonotype has ten or more counts. The chain joins TRBV20-1 to TRBJ2-7; the D gene is possibly TRBD1 (7 bases). V lost 0 bases, J lost 6 bases, and 15 bases lay in between. Germline CDR1 and CDR2: DFQATT and SNEGSKA (reference sequence). CDR3 length: 14 amino acids. CDR3 loop: CSARDLGQGGEQYF. The CDR3 DNA sequence: TGCAGTGCTAGAGATCTAGGGCAGGGGGGCGAGCAGTACTTC.

This clonotype was recorded at least ten times. The V call is TRBV7-9, the J call TRBJ2-7; 10 nucleotides align to TRBD1. Germline loops: CDR1 SEHNR, CDR2 FQNEAQ (reference sequence). The J segment lost 5 bases and the V segment lost 5 bases, leaving 6 bases of the junction unmatched. The CDR3 totals 14 residues. CDR3 nucleotide sequence: TGTGCCAGCAGCCTGGGACAGGGGAGTAACGAGCAGTACTTC. This sequence encodes CASSLGQGSNEQYF.

V gene TRBV29-1 combines with J gene TRBJ2-5; D possibly corresponds to TRBD2 (5 bases). Looked up from germline, CDR1 is SQVTM and CDR2 is ANQGSEA. CDR3 length: 11 amino acids. The V and J ends lost 4 bases and 11 bases respectively, with 14 bases between them. CDR3 nucleotide sequence: TGCAGCGTTGTAGACCCCTGGGAGCAGTACTTC. This codes for CSVVDPWEQYF.

With respect to this clonotype: This could be a read error, since a much larger clone is one nucleotide away. The CDR3 DNA reads TGTGCCGGCTCACCTGCTAGCGGGAGTCCGCGCAGCCCAGCCTGGGACAATGAGCAGTTCTTC. Its protein is CAGSPASGSPRSPAWDNEQFF. The gene calls are TRBV18 and TRBJ2-1; 10 bases line up with TRBD2. CDR3 length: 21 residues. Germline loops: CDR1 KGHSH, CDR2 LQKENI.

The chain is built from TRBV6-1 and TRBJ2-2; D is ambiguous. Germline assignment: CDR1 MNHNS and CDR2 SASEGT. V dropped 11 bases and J dropped 6 bases, with 7 bases sitting between them. This CDR3 has 10 residues. The CDR3: CAGKAGELFF. In DNA, the CDR3 is TGTGCCGGCAAGGCCGGGGAGCTGTTTTTT.

This clonotype was detected only a few times. The chain uses TRBV4-1 and TRBJ2-5; tentatively, D is TRBD1 or TRBD2 (6 bases each). This CDR3 is 16 amino acids long. V lost 4 bases and J lost 5, with 20 bases in between. Per the germline V gene, CDR1 is MGHRA and CDR2 is YSYEKL. This CDR3 reads CASSPLPNRAGETQYF. The CDR3 bases are TGCGCCAGCAGCCCTCTCCCCAACAGGGCGGGGGAGACCCAGTACTTC.

The J gene is TRBJ1-5, the V gene TRBV12-3 or TRBV12-4; D is uncertain. The CDR3 loop spans 13 amino acids. The ends were cut back, 3 bases at V and 3 bases at J, with 6 bases in the middle. The CDR3 protein is CASSFGNNQPQHF. CDR3 DNA sequence: TGTGCCAGCAGTTTTGGGAACAATCAGCCCCAGCATTTT.

The V call is TRBV5-5, the J call TRBJ1-5, with D unresolved. The CDR3 runs 15 residues. The germline gives CDR1 SGHKS, CDR2 YYEKEE (reference sequence). V lost 0 bases, J lost 0 bases, and 7 bases lay in between. The CDR3: CASSLVADSNQPQHF. CDR3 DNA sequence: TGTGCCAGCAGCTTGGTTGCGGATAGCAATCAGCCCCAGCATTTT. The full variable domain, its missing parts supplied by reference TRBV5-5 and TRBJ1-5, is DAGVTQSPTHLIKTRGQQVTLRCSPISGHKSVSWYQQVLGQGPQFIFQYYEKEERGRGNFPDRFSARQFPNYSSELNVNALLLGDSALYLCASSLVADSNQPQHFGDGTRLSIL.

The gene calls are TRBV9 and TRBJ2-2, with D possibly matching TRBD1 (6 bases). The germline CDR1 and CDR2 sequences are SGDLS and YYNGEE. Trimming stripped 0 bases from V and 3 bases from J, with 12 bases between. The CDR3 has 16 amino acids. CDR3 DNA: TGTGCCAGCAGCGTAGGGCTGAGGGGGTACACCGGGGAGCTGTTTTTT. Its protein is CASSVGLRGYTGELFF.

This clonotype was picked up a small number of times. J is TRBJ1-2 and V is TRBV20-1; perhaps TRBD1 as D (5 bases). Germline lookup yields CDR1 DFQATT and CDR2 SNEGSKA (reference sequence). This CDR3 region has 14 residues. V shed 0 bases and J shed 4 bases, with 12 bases lying between them. The DNA for the CDR3 is TGCAGTGCTAGAGATCAAGGGGAGTTCTATGGCTACACCTTC. It translates to CSARDQGEFYGYTF.

This chain uses TRBV5-5 with TRBJ2-7, with 7 bases matching TRBD2. The CDR3 runs 17 residues. Unmatched junction bases numbered 14, after V lost 0 bases and J lost 5 bases. The germline V gene encodes CDR1 SGHKS and CDR2 YYEKEE (reference sequence). CDR3 sequence: CASSLGALREQNHEQYF. CDR3 in DNA: TGTGCCAGCAGCTTGGGGGCCCTGCGGGAGCAAAATCACGAGCAGTACTTC.

There are a few counts of this clonotype. V is TRBV5-5 and J is TRBJ2-7; tentative D call: TRBD2 (5 bases). The V gene's germline CDR1 is SGHKS and CDR2 YYEKEE (reference sequence). Trimming removed 0 bases from V and 3 bases from J, with 13 bases in between. The CDR3 is 15 amino acids. The CDR3 bases are TGTGCCAGCAGCTTGGCACCGGACGGACTCTACGAGCAGTACTTC. Encoded protein: CASSLAPDGLYEQYF.

The chain joins TRBV3-1 to TRBJ2-1, with 14 bases aligning to TRBD2. Trimming took 4 bases from V and 3 from J; bases not matched to a gene: 11. Germline-derived CDR1 and CDR2 are LGHDT and YNNKEL (reference sequence). CDR3 length: 19 amino acids. As DNA, the CDR3 is TGTGCCAGCAGCCGCTCCAGACTAGCGGGGGGGACGAACTACAATGAGCAGTTCTTC. Its protein product is CASSRSRLAGGTNYNEQFF.

CDR3 DNA sequence: TGTGCCAGCATCTGCAGGTCCTACGAGCAGTACTTC. Its translation is CASICRSYEQYF. V usage is TRBV27 and J usage is TRBJ2-7; no clear D. Deletions cut 7 bases from V and 1 base from J, with 8 bases between. The CDR3 is 12 residues long. Germline V gene sequence: CDR1 MNHEY, CDR2 SMNVEV (reference sequence).

This clonotype has more than one count but fewer than ten. The chain combines TRBV10-3 with TRBJ2-5; 10 nucleotides align to TRBD2. CDR1 ENHRY and CDR2 SYGVKD come from the germline V gene. The CDR3 is made up of 15 amino acids. J lost 2 bases, V lost 8 bases, and 8 bases had no gene match. CDR3 nucleotides: TGTGCCATCTCTGGCGGTAGCGGGGGGCAAGAGACCCAGTACTTC. It is translated as CAISGGSGGQETQYF.

Of note for this clonotype: Germline is not matched at one junction end, which may reflect a read error. The chain has TRBV5-1 and TRBJ2-7; a weak D match, TRBD1 (6 bases). The CDR3 contains 15 residues. Germline assignment: CDR1 SGHRS and CDR2 YFSETQ. CDR3 loop: CANSFAGTPPYEQYF. As DNA, the CDR3 is TGCGCCAACAGCTTTGCTGGGACACCACCCTACGAGCAGTACTTC.

The rearrangement links TRBV7-9 to TRBJ2-3, with D unresolved. V lost 5 bases to trimming and J lost 7 bases, with 10 bases between them. This CDR3 has 12 amino acids. CDR1 is SEHNR, CDR2 FQNEAQ, per germline (reference sequence). The CDR3 reads CASSHPLNTQYF. The CDR3 DNA sequence: TGTGCCAGCAGCCACCCCTTGAATACGCAGTATTTT.

V and J are TRBV28 and TRBJ1-4; 7 positions match TRBD1. The V segment lost 2 bases and the J segment 6 bases; nucleotides outside the gene matches: 0. CDR3 length: 13 residues. CDR1 and CDR2 from the germline V gene are MDHEN and SYDVKM. DNA of the CDR3: TGTGCCAGCAGTTTAGGACAGGATGAAAAACTGTTTTTT. Translating it yields CASSLGQDEKLFF.

This clonotype was seen repeatedly, ten times or more. This chain joins TRBV12-3 or TRBV12-4 and TRBJ2-5; 11 bases agree with TRBD2. V lost 5 bases and J lost 2; bases outside the gene matches: 7. The CDR3 consists of 16 residues. In DNA, the CDR3 is TGTGCCAGCAGTCCCACGACTAGCGGGGTACAAGAGACCCAGTACTTC. This encodes CASSPTTSGVQETQYF.